This T cell receptor (beta chain) was sequenced during a study of T cell responses to AZD1222 COVID-19 vaccine. The V gene end was trimmed by 3 bases and the J gene end by 2 bases; junction bases not matched to a gene: 5. This CDR3 is built from 16 residues. To note about this clone: Its target is not known.

Findings and caveats of the study: Donors were chiefly white British, with a greater number of females, and clonal diversity was perhaps underestimated. Repertoires were collected only later (after the peak T cell response had occurred).

Profiling relied on immunoSEQ multiplex PCR, and the TCRdb table lists in-frame clones only, not all of them. The profile shows some 60,000 clones, roughly 82% of them singletons. This specimen consisted of peripheral blood, obtained on day 0 of AZD1222 vaccination. This sequence was found in an adult in good health. The rearrangement links TRBV23-1 to TRBJ2-2; 8 bases align to TRBD1. TRBV23-1 is designated an ORF whose function remains uncertain. In DNA form, the CDR3 reads TGCGCCAGCAGTCATGACAGGGGATATAACACCGGGGAGCTGTTTTTT. Its translation is CASSHDRGYNTGELFF.